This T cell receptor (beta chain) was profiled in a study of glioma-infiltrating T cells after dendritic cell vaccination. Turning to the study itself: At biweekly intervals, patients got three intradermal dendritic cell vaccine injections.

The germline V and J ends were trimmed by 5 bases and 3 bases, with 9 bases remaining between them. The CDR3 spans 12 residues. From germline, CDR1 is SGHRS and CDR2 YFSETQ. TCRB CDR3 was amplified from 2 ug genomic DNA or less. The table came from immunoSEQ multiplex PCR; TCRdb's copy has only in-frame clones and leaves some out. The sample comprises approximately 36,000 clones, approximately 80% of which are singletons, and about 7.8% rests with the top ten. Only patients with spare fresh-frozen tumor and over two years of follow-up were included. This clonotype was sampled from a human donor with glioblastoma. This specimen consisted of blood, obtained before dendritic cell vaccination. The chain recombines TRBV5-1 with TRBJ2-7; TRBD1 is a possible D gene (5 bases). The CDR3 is CASSPDNYEQYF. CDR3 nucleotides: TGCGCCAGCAGTCCGGACAACTACGAGCAGTACTTC.